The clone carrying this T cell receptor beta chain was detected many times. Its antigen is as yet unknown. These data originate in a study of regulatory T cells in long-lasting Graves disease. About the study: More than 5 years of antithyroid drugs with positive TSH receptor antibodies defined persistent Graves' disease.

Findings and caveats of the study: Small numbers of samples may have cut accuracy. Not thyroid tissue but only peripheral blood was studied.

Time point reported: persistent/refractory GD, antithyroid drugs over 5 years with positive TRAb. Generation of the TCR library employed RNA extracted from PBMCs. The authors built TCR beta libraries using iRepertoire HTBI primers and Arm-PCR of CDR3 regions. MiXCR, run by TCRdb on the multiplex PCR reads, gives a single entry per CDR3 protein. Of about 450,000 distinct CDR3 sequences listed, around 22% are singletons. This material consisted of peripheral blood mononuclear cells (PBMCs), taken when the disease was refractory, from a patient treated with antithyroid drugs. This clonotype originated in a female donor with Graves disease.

CDR3 region: CSARDRVHQETQYF. CDR3 nucleotide sequence: TGCAGTGCTAGAGATCGGGTCCATCAAGAGACCCAGTACTTC. The rearrangement joins TRBV20-1 to TRBJ2-5; D unresolved. CDR3 size: 14 residues. The V and J ends lost 0 bases and 2 bases respectively, with 10 bases between them. Germline V lookup: CDR1 DFQATT, CDR2 SNEGSKA (reference sequence).